This T cell receptor beta chain was recorded in a study of blood T cell repertoires in COVID-19. Study context: Researchers got acute and convalescent COVID-19 samples from the United States, Italy and Spain. PBMCs, B-cell-depleted T cells, or T cells were the source of the cDNA or gDNA that made up the material.

The table lists this clone with a count of one. The repertoire was sequenced with immunoSEQ multiplex PCR; TCRdb's copy has only in-frame clones and lacks some. The sample contains fewer than 300,000 clones, about 89% of which appear only once. CDR1 SGHTA and CDR2 FQGNSA come from the germline V gene. The CDR3 runs to 16 residues. V lost 2 bases and J 2 bases, leaving 13 bases between the germline ends. The TCR comes from a man aged 35 to 55 who had recovered from COVID-19. Sample: peripheral blood. This chain uses TRBV7-2 with TRBJ1-3; D possibly corresponds to TRBD1 (5 bases). In nucleotides, the CDR3 is TGTGCCAGCAGCTTATTAGGTGGGGCAGCTGGAAACACCATATATTTT. Translated: CASSLLGGAAGNTIYF.